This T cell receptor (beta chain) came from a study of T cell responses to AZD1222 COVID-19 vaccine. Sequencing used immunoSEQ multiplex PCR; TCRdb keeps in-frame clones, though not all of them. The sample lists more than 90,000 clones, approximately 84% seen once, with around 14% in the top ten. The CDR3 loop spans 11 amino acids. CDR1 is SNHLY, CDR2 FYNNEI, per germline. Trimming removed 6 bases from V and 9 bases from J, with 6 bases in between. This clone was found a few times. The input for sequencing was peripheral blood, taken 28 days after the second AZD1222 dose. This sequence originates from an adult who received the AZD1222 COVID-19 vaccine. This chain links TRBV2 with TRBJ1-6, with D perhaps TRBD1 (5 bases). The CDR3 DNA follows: TGTGCCAGCAGGGGGGGTTCACCCCTCCACTTT. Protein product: CASRGGSPLHF.